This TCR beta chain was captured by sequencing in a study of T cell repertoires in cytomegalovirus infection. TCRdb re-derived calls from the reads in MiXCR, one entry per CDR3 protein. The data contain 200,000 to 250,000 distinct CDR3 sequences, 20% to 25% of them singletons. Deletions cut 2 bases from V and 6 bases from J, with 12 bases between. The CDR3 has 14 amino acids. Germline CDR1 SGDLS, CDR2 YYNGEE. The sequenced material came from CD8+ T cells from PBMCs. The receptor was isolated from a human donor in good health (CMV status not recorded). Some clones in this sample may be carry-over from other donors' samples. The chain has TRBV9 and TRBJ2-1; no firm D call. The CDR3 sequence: CASSVILSGNEQFF. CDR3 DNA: TGTGCCAGCAGCGTGATCCTGTCCGGCAATGAGCAGTTCTTC.